A selection of T cell receptor beta chains follows, all from one sample in a study of T cell responses to AZD1222 COVID-19 vaccine. TCRdb's table, derived via immunoSEQ multiplex PCR, lists solely in-frame clones and lacks some. The sample consists of about 40,000 clones, approximately 85% of them appearing once. The sample in question was peripheral blood, obtained 28 days after the second dose of the MenACWY control vaccine. These receptors all come from an adult who received the MenACWY meningococcal vaccine as a control. The CDR3 runs from the conserved cysteine through the conserved F or W. Fields, in order: D gene, V gene, CDR3 protein. D genes are given only for firm matches.

NA TRBV4-1 CASSHRGRGNEQFF
NA TRBV27 CASWGRTDTQYF
TRBD1 TRBV6-5 CASSTGGGTEAFF
NA TRBV18 CASSSAKRVAGANVLTF
NA TRBV19 CASNMDSRTNEKLFF
NA TRBV4-1 CASSQAETGNYGYTF
TRBD1 TRBV28 CASRGQGGYTF
NA TRBV28 CASSFRGGQPQHF
NA TRBV11-2 CASSFSYGNYGYTF
TRBD2 TRBV28 CASSSIRLAGGPIEQFF
NA TRBV19 CASSLLLKFSNQPQHF
NA TRBV9 CASRGTAGELFF
NA TRBV30 CAWRYDGNTEAFF
NA TRBV11-2 CASSLPAAYEQYF
NA TRBV19 CASSMSQGNSPLHF
NA TRBV20-1 CSRVFGNTIYF
NA TRBV6-4 CASSDSGGNTIYF
NA TRBV27 CASSLGRVGEKLFF
NA TRBV2 CASREQENSNQPQHF
NA TRBV28 CASSRAPAHEQYF
TRBD2 TRBV7-3 CASSLDASGGYATQYF
NA TRBV4-1 CASSQRQSQPQHF
NA TRBV24-1 CATSEGPYNEQFF
NA TRBV20-1 CSGGISYEQYF
NA TRBV30 CAWSGPQWGAEAFF
TRBD1 TRBV5-1 CASSLTGRGQDTEAFF
NA TRBV5-1 CASSLLQGATEAFF
TRBD2 TRBV9 CASSPHLSREGNEQYF
TRBD2 TRBV19 CASTPRGSNEQFF
NA TRBV27 CASSFQPGWLYNSPLHF
TRBD2 TRBV27 CASSTPGLAGNEQFF
NA TRBV7-9 CASSPAGGQDEKLFF
NA TRBV5-1 CASSLVGSYEQYF
NA TRBV7-9 CASSLEVGEQYF
TRBD2 TRBV27 CASSLSIGGGYAETQYF
NA TRBV28 CASSTRGPAGDEQYF
TRBD1 TRBV11-2 CASSFRDRGYVHEQFF
NA TRBV6-2/TRBV6-3 CASSYSPGQTKLFF
NA TRBV24-1 CATSDPPSGGLGYEQYF
TRBD2 TRBV5-6 CASSLPGLAGGSYNEQFF
NA TRBV2 CASSDRLGGELFF